The 15 T cell receptor beta chains presented below share a single source sample, sequenced in a study of molecular identifiers for immune sequencing clone quantification. TCRdb re-called the PCR reads with MiXCR, one entry per CDR3 protein. The table shows 70,000 to 95,000 distinct CDR3 sequences, with roughly 19% occurring only once. Sequenced sample: naive CD8+ T cells from blood, with Jurkat cell RNA spiked in. Subset in this sample: FACS-sorted CD8+CD4-CCR7+CD45RA+ naive T cells. These receptors originate from a human donor in good health. Some libraries in this study had Jurkat cell RNA spiked in.

In regard to this clonotype: This may stem from a read error, because a much larger clone lies one nucleotide away. This rearrangement joins TRBV4-1 to TRBJ2-7, with a weak D call TRBD1 (6 bases). Trimming took off 8 bases at V and 2 bases at J, with 19 bases between the two ends. The CDR3 has 15 residues. Germline CDR1 MGHRA, CDR2 YSYEKL. DNA of the CDR3: TGCGCCAGCGGCCCAGAGGAAGGGACACCCTACGAGCAGTACTTC. Protein: CASGPEEGTPYEQYF.

The rearrangement uses TRBV5-6 and TRBJ1-6, with 8 bases aligning to TRBD1. The CDR3 loop spans 16 amino acids. CDR1 is SGHDT and CDR2 is YYEEEE in the germline V gene. J gave up 7 bases and V 4 bases, and 10 bases lay outside the gene matches. The CDR3: CASSGGQGRRNSPLHF. The CDR3 DNA reads as TGTGCCAGCAGCGGCGGACAGGGAAGGCGAAATTCACCCCTCCACTTT.

This clonotype came up many times. V usage is TRBV11-2 and J usage is TRBJ2-3, with D uncertain. In germline, CDR1 is SGHAT, CDR2 FQNNGV. V was trimmed by 5 bases and J by 5 bases, leaving 8 bases between them. There are 12 residues in the CDR3. In nucleotides, the CDR3 is TGTGCCAGCAGCAAGGGTGTAGATACGCAGTATTTT. This translates into CASSKGVDTQYF.

This clonotype came up many times. The V gene is TRBV11-2, the J gene TRBJ2-4; 14 nucleotides agree with TRBD2. CDR1 is SGHAT, CDR2 FQNNGV, per germline. CDR3 length equals 20 residues. V shed 4 bases, J shed 0 bases, and the junction held 11 bases outside the gene matches. The CDR3 sequence: CASSSRTGTSGSLAKNIQYF. Here the CDR3 DNA reads TGTGCCAGCAGCTCAAGAACCGGGACTAGCGGGAGTTTAGCCAAAAACATTCAGTACTTC. Based on the CDR3 plus reference TRBV11-2 and TRBJ2-4, the full variable domain is EAGVAQSPRYKIIEKRQSVAFWCNPISGHATLYWYQQILGQGPKLLIQFQNNGVVDDSQLPKDRFSAERLKGVDSTLKIQPAKLEDSAVYLCASSSRTGTSGSLAKNIQYFGAGTRLSVL.

This clonotype has ten or more counts. CDR3 sequence: CASSPEGTGNTGELFF. The CDR3 coding sequence is TGTGCCAGCAGCCCTGAAGGGACAGGGAACACCGGGGAGCTGTTTTTT. The chain links TRBV3-1 to TRBJ2-2, with 8 positions matching TRBD1. This CDR3 contains 16 residues. The V gene's germline CDR1 is LGHDT and CDR2 YNNKEL (reference sequence). V lost 4 bases, J lost 1 base, and 5 bases stayed unmatched.

This clonotype has at least ten counts. The V and J genes are TRBV6-5 and TRBJ2-2; maybe TRBD2 (6 bases). This CDR3 is 14 amino acids long. Trimming pared 4 bases from V and 6 bases from J, leaving 12 bases between. CDR1 is MNHEY, CDR2 SVGAGI, per germline. CDR3: CASSSRLESGELFF. The CDR3 coding sequence is TGTGCCAGCAGTTCCCGACTAGAATCCGGGGAGCTGTTTTTT.

This clonotype was counted only a few times. The chain recombines TRBV20-1 with TRBJ2-7; the match to TRBD2 covers 8 bases. Germline V lookup: CDR1 DFQATT, CDR2 SNEGSKA (reference sequence). The CDR3 is 13 residues long. V was clipped by 0 bases and J by 3 bases; unmatched bases: 1. The CDR3 coding sequence is TGCAGTGCTAGAGAAAGCGGGAGCTACGAGCAGTACTTC. It is translated as CSARESGSYEQYF.

The sample holds many counts of this clonotype. This chain uses TRBV6-5 with TRBJ2-7; 11 bases are shared with TRBD2. The germline CDR1 and CDR2 sequences are MNHEY and SVGAGI. The trim removed 6 bases at V and 4 bases at J, leaving 5 bases unmatched. This CDR3 is 14 amino acids long. This CDR3 reads CASSIAGGPYEQYF. As DNA, the CDR3 is TGTGCCAGCAGCATAGCGGGGGGGCCGTACGAGCAGTACTTC.

Ten or more counts support this clonotype. The genes are TRBV6-2 or TRBV6-3 and TRBJ2-7, with 7 nucleotides matching TRBD2. Germline assignment: CDR1 MNHEY and CDR2 SVGEGT. Trimming removed 2 bases from V and 2 bases from J; junction bases left unmatched: 0. The CDR3 runs to 13 residues. The CDR3 is CASSYGTTYEQYF. The CDR3, as DNA: TGTGCCAGCAGTTACGGGACTACCTACGAGCAGTACTTC.

This clonotype was seen ten or more times. The V call is TRBV20-1, the J call TRBJ2-3, with D possibly being TRBD2 (5 bases). V was shortened by 6 bases and J by 2 bases, with 21 bases between the two germline ends. Germline V lookup: CDR1 DFQATT, CDR2 SNEGSKA (reference sequence). This CDR3 comprises 16 residues. The CDR3 DNA reads as TGCAGTGCCGACCGAAGACTCGAGCTAGCCACAGATACGCAGTATTTT. It is translated as CSADRRLELATDTQYF.

Details on this clonotype: At one boundary the junction diverges from the germline segment, which might be a read error. This chain joins TRBV6-4 and TRBJ2-3; D is undetermined. This CDR3 has 16 amino acids. Germline CDR1 reads MRHNA; CDR2 reads SNTAGT. CDR3 nucleotides: TGTGCCAGCGGTGACGCTACGGGCACTAGCACAGATACGCAGTATTTT. Its translation: CASGDATGTSTDTQYF.

About this clonotype itself: A much more abundant neighbour one base away suggests this may be a read error. The final CDR3 position lacks the conserved phenylalanine or tryptophan, pointing to a likely read error. This chain links TRBV27 with TRBJ2-7, with D perhaps given as TRBD1 or TRBD2 (6 bases each). V was clipped by 3 bases and J by 3 bases, with 15 bases between them. Germline V CDR1 and CDR2: MNHEY, SMNVEV (reference sequence). This CDR3 contains 15 residues. The CDR3 DNA reads TGTGCCAGCAGTTTTTCGGTTAGGGGGGACTACGAGCAGTACATC. This codes for CASSFSVRGDYEQYI.

This clonotype was observed at least ten times. CDR3 in amino acids: CASSPVRGAYEQYF. The CDR3 DNA follows: TGTGCCAGCAGCCCGGTTCGGGGGGCATACGAGCAGTACTTC. The rearrangement joins TRBV5-4 to TRBJ2-7; D may be TRBD2 (7 bases). V was pared by 4 bases and J by 4 bases, with 15 bases between. The CDR3 is 14 amino acids. The V gene's germline CDR1 is SGHNT and CDR2 YYREEE (reference sequence).

This clonotype occurred many times. The V and J genes are TRBV7-9 and TRBJ1-2; the match to TRBD1 covers 7 bases. The CDR3 totals 13 residues. Germline trimming cut 3 bases from V and 4 bases from J; bases unmatched to any gene: 2. CDR1 SEHNR and CDR2 FQNEAQ come from the germline V gene (reference sequence). This CDR3 reads CASSFPGGYGYTF. CDR3 in DNA: TGTGCCAGCAGCTTTCCAGGGGGCTATGGCTACACCTTC.

This clonotype appeared a few times. CDR3 residues: CASSAGVLYGYTF. DNA of the CDR3: TGTGCCAGCAGCGCCGGGGTACTCTATGGCTACACCTTC. The gene calls are TRBV6-5 and TRBJ1-2; the D is unclear. CDR3 length: 13 amino acids. Germline V lookup: CDR1 MNHEY, CDR2 SVGAGI. Trimming left V 6 bases short and J 4 bases short, with 12 bases between.